The present T cell receptor beta chain was sequenced within a study of blood T cell repertoires in COVID-19. Clones were sequenced by immunoSEQ multiplex PCR, and TCRdb holds only the in-frame ones, with some missing. The sample holds 100,000 to 120,000 clones, roughly 88% seen once. Germline lookup yields CDR1 LNHDA and CDR2 SQIVND (reference sequence). This CDR3 is built from 17 residues. V lost 3 bases and J lost 6, with 24 bases in between. Sequencing used peripheral blood. The sequence was obtained from a human donor in a cohort sampled during active COVID-19. This chain links TRBV19 with TRBJ2-7; TRBD2 is a possible D gene (6 bases). The CDR3 region has the DNA TGTGCCAGTAGTATGTGGTCTTCTTCTCCAGGGCGGGGCGAGCAGTACTTC. Residues: CASSMWSSSPGRGEQYF.